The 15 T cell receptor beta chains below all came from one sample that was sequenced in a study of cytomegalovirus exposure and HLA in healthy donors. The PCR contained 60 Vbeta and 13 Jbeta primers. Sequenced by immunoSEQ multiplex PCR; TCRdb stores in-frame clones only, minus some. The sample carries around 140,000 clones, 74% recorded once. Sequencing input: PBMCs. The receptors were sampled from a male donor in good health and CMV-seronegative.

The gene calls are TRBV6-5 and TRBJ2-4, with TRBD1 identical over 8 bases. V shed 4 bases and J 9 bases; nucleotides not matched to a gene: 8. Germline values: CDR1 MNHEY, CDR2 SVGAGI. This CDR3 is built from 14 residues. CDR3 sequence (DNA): TGTGCCAGCAGTTTACAGGGGGGCGCGGGCATTCAGTACTTC. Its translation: CASSLQGGAGIQYF.

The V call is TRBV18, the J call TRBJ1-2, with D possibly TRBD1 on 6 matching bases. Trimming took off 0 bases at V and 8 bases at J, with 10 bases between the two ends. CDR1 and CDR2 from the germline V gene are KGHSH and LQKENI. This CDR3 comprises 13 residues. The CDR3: CASSPPTGRGYTF. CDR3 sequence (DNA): TGTGCCAGCTCACCACCAACAGGGCGAGGCTACACCTTC.

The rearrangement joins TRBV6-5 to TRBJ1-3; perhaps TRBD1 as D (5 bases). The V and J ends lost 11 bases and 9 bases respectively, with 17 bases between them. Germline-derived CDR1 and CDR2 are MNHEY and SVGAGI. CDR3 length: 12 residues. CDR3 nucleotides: TGTGCCGGCGGGGGGGACGATGGCACCATATATTTT. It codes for CAGGGDDGTIYF.

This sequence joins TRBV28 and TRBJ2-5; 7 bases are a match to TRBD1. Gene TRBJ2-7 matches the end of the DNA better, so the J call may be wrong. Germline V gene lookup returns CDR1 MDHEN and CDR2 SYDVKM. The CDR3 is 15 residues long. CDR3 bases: TGTGCCAGCAGTTTATCCCCGGGACAGATGTACGAGCAGTACTTC. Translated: CASSLSPGQMYEQYF.

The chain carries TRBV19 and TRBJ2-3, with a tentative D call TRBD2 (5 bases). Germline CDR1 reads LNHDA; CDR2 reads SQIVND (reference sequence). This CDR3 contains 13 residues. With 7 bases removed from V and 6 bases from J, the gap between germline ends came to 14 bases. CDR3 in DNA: TGTGCCAGTAAAGAAGGAGGCCGGGATACGCAGTATTTT. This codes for CASKEGGRDTQYF.

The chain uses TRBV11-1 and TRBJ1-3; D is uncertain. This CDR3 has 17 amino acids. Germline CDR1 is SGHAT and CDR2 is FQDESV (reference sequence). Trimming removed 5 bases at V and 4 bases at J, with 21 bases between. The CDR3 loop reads CASSLRPSPGSGNTIYF. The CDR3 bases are TGTGCCAGCAGCCTACGACCGTCCCCGGGTTCGGGAAACACCATATATTTT.

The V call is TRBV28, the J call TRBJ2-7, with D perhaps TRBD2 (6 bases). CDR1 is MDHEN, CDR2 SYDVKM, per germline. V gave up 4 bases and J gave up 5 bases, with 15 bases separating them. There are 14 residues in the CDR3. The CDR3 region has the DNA TGTGCCAGCAGTTCTGGACTATATCTCCACGAGCAGTACTTC. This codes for CASSSGLYLHEQYF.

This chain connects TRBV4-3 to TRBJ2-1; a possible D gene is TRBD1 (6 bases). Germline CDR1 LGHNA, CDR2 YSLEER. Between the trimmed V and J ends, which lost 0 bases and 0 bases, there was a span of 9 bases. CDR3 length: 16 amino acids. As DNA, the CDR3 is TGCGCCAGCAGCCAAGAGGGCAGGGGCTCCTACAATGAGCAGTTCTTC. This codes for CASSQEGRGSYNEQFF.

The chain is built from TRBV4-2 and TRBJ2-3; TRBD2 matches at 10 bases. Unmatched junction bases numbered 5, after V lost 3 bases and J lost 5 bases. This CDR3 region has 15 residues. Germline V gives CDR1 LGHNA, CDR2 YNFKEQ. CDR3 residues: CASSQLAGAIDTQYF. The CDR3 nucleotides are TGTGCCAGCAGCCAGCTAGCGGGGGCCATAGATACGCAGTATTTT.

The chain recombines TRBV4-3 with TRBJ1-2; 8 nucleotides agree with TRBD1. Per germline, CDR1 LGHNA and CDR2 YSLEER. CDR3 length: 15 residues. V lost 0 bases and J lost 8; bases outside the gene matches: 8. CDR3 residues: CASSQDRQGLRGYTF. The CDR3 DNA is TGCGCCAGCAGCCAAGATCGACAGGGGCTGAGGGGCTACACCTTC.

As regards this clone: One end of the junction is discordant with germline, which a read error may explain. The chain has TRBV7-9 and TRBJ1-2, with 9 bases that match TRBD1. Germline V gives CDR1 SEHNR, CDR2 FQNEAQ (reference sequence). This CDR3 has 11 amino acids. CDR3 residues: CASSATGGCTF. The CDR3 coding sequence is TGTGCCAGCAGCGCTACAGGGGGCTGCACCTTC.

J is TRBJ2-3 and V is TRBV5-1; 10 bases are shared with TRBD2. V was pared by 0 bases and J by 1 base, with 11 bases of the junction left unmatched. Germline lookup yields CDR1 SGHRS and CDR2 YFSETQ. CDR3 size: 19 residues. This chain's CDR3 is CASSLGASGGAGRTDTQYF. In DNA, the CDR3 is TGCGCCAGCAGCTTGGGTGCCAGCGGGGGGGCCGGGCGCACAGATACGCAGTATTTT.

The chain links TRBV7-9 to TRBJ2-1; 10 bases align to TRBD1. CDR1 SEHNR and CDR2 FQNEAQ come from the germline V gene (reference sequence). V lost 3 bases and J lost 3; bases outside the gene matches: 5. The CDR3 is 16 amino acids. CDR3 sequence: CASSFRGQGYYNEQFF. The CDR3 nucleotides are TGTGCCAGCAGCTTCCGGGGACAGGGGTACTACAATGAGCAGTTCTTC.

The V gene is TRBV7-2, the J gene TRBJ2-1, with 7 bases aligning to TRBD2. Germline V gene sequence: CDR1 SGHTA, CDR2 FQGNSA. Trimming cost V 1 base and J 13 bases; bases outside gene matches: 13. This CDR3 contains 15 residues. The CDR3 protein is CASSLGRWGGSSQFF. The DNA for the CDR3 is TGTGCCAGCAGCTTAGGCAGATGGGGCGGGAGTTCTCAGTTCTTC.

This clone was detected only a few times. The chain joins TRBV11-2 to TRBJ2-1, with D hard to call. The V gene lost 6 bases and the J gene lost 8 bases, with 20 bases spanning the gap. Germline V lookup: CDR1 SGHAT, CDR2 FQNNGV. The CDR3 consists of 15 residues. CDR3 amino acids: CASRPSLSGPDEQFF. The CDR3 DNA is TGTGCCAGCAGACCGTCCCTAAGTGGGCCCGATGAGCAGTTCTTC.